Following are 29 T cell receptor beta chains from one sample sequenced in a study of blood T cell repertoires in COVID-19. Measured with immunoSEQ multiplex PCR; TCRdb has only the in-frame clones, and not every one. The repertoire holds some 530,000 clones, with about 88% as singletons. What was sequenced was PBMCs or T cells enriched from blood (not recorded which). Receptors originate from a woman aged 60-70 years who had recovered from COVID-19.

This chain uses TRBV9 with TRBJ2-2; TRBD1 agrees at 7 bases. Germline V gives CDR1 SGDLS, CDR2 YYNGEE. CDR3 length equals 15 residues. V lost 5 bases and J lost 0; bases outside the gene matches: 4. CDR3 in amino acids: CASRRDRANTGELFF. CDR3 bases: TGTGCCAGCAGAAGAGACAGGGCGAACACCGGGGAGCTGTTTTTT.

The rearrangement joins TRBV6-5 to TRBJ1-5; D is perhaps TRBD1 (6 bases). Trimming stripped 5 bases from V and 15 bases from J, with 17 bases between. CDR3 length: 12 amino acids. Germline V gives CDR1 MNHEY, CDR2 SVGAGI. CDR3 in amino acids: CASSPDSEKLHF. For the CDR3, the DNA is TGTGCCAGCAGTCCGGACAGCGAAAAGTTGCATTTT.

This chain connects TRBV7-8 to TRBJ1-2; possibly TRBD1 for D (5 bases). CDR3 length: 13 residues. The germline V gene encodes CDR1 SGHVS and CDR2 FQNEAQ. V gave up 5 bases and J gave up 0 bases, with 7 bases separating them. The CDR3 bases are TGTGCCAGCAGCCGGGGCGCTAACTATGGCTACACCTTC. This sequence encodes CASSRGANYGYTF.

This clone appeared once. The genes are TRBV21-1 and TRBJ2-2; the table calls TRBD1, which could not be checked here. TRBV21-1 is a listed pseudogene. The CDR3 sequence is 17 residues long. CDR3 coding DNA: TGTGCCAGCAGCAAAGAGGTACAGGGGTCTGAGACCGGGGAGCTGTTTTTT. As protein: CASSKEVQGSETGELFF.

The chain joins TRBV7-9 to TRBJ2-7; 11 bases agree with TRBD2. Looked up from germline, CDR1 is SEHNR and CDR2 is FQNEAQ (reference sequence). The trim removed 4 bases at V and 0 bases at J, leaving 2 bases unmatched. CDR3 length equals 15 residues. CDR3 loop: CASSSSGGRSYEQYF. CDR3 nucleotide sequence: TGTGCCAGCAGCTCTAGCGGGGGGCGCTCCTACGAGCAGTACTTC.

The chain joins TRBV2 to TRBJ1-4; maybe TRBD1 (5 bases). The CDR3 loop spans 14 amino acids. Trimming cost V 6 bases and J 8 bases, with 16 bases left between them. Germline V gives CDR1 SNHLY, CDR2 FYNNEI. This CDR3 reads CASRRSREGEKLFF. CDR3 DNA sequence: TGTGCCAGCAGACGGAGCAGGGAGGGGGAAAAACTGTTTTTT.

This chain links TRBV10-2 with TRBJ2-1; 11 bases fit TRBD2. J was trimmed by 6 bases and V by 7 bases; bases with no gene match: 5. The CDR3 spans 14 residues. Looked up from germline, CDR1 is WSHSY and CDR2 is SAAADI. The CDR3 is CASNPGLAVNEQFF. DNA of the CDR3: TGCGCCAGCAATCCGGGACTAGCGGTCAATGAGCAGTTCTTC.

There are a few counts of this clone. The chain employs TRBV2 and TRBJ1-2, with D maybe TRBD1 (5 bases). V lost 4 bases and J 7 bases, leaving 13 bases between the germline ends. The germline V gene encodes CDR1 SNHLY and CDR2 FYNNEI. The CDR3 is 13 amino acids. This CDR3 is CASSAGERGGYTF. CDR3 bases: TGTGCCAGCAGTGCGGGGGAGCGGGGTGGCTACACCTTC.

V usage is TRBV29-1 and J usage is TRBJ1-4; weak D call: TRBD1 (6 bases). Per germline, CDR1 SQVTM and CDR2 ANQGSEA. The CDR3 contains 14 residues. V shed 7 bases and J shed 6 bases, with 18 bases lying between them. CDR3 sequence reads: CSAVVGGGDEKLFF. The DNA for the CDR3 is TGCAGCGCCGTAGTCGGCGGGGGCGATGAAAAACTGTTTTTT.

This clone showed up just once. The rearrangement uses TRBV25-1 and TRBJ2-5; tentative D call: TRBD2 (5 bases). The CDR3 spans 14 residues. V lost 8 bases and J lost 5, with 18 bases in between. Per germline, CDR1 MGHDK and CDR2 SYGVNS. The CDR3 loop reads CASGVGGAAETQYF. The CDR3 DNA sequence: TGTGCCAGCGGAGTTGGAGGTGCTGCGGAGACCCAGTACTTC.

This clone has only a few counts. This rearrangement joins TRBV21-1 to TRBJ1-5. TRBV21-1 is described as a pseudogene. The CDR3 sequence is 14 residues long. The CDR3 region has the DNA TGTGCCAGCAGTACGGTCTCTAGCAATCAGCCCCAGCATTTT. The encoded protein is CASSTVSSNQPQHF.

The CDR3 nucleotides read TGTGCCTGGAGTGCCTTCAGGGGAGCAACAGATACGCAGTATTTT. This encodes CAWSAFRGATDTQYF. The chain carries TRBV30 and TRBJ2-3, with D possibly being TRBD1 (6 bases). CDR1 GTSNPN and CDR2 SVGIG come from the germline V gene (reference sequence). With 1 base removed from V and 3 bases from J, the gap between germline ends came to 14 bases. CDR3 length: 15 residues.

CDR3 region: CASSEQGLSSPLHF. The CDR3, as DNA: TGTGCCAGCAGTGAGCAGGGGTTAAGCTCACCCCTCCACTTT. The chain combines TRBV6-1 with TRBJ1-6, with a tentative D call TRBD1 (6 bases). The germline CDR1 and CDR2 sequences are MNHNS and SASEGT. Trimming took off 3 bases at V and 10 bases at J, with 13 bases between the two ends. The CDR3 runs 14 residues.

The chain is built from TRBV29-1 and TRBJ2-2; 8 positions agree with TRBD2. From germline, CDR1 is SQVTM and CDR2 ANQGSEA. V was pared by 5 bases and J by 4 bases, with 3 bases of the junction left unmatched. The CDR3 is made up of 13 amino acids. The CDR3 reads CSVRLASTGELFF. The CDR3 nucleotides are TGCAGCGTTCGACTAGCGAGCACCGGGGAGCTGTTTTTT.

The rearrangement links TRBV18 to TRBJ1-2; weak D call: TRBD1 (6 bases). This CDR3 comprises 16 residues. Deletions cut 2 bases from V and 4 bases from J, with 17 bases between. The germline gives CDR1 KGHSH, CDR2 LQKENI. In nucleotides, the CDR3 is TGTGCCAGCTCACCAACACAGGGAGGGTATGGCTATGGCTACACCTTC. It encodes CASSPTQGGYGYGYTF.

The gene calls are TRBV6-5 and TRBJ2-2, with 12 bases identical to TRBD2. With 4 bases clipped from V and 3 bases from J, the junction kept 3 bases outside the gene matches. CDR1 and CDR2 (germline): MNHEY, SVGAGI. This CDR3 has 16 residues. The CDR3 region has the DNA TGTGCCAGCAGTTCTACTAGCGGGGGGTACACCGGGGAGCTGTTTTTT. Encoded protein: CASSSTSGGYTGELFF.

The chain couples TRBV2 to TRBJ1-1; D not certain. V lost 4 bases to trimming and J lost 4 bases, with 16 bases between them. This CDR3 is 15 amino acids long. Germline-derived CDR1 and CDR2 are SNHLY and FYNNEI. DNA for the CDR3: TGTGCCAGCAGTGCAGAGGGCGCGGGGAGCACTGAAGCTTTCTTT. This sequence encodes CASSAEGAGSTEAFF.

The chain employs TRBV5-1 and TRBJ1-6; TRBD1 might be the D (6 bases). This CDR3 comprises 17 residues. V was clipped by 4 bases and J by 7 bases, with 21 bases between them. Germline lookup yields CDR1 SGHRS and CDR2 YFSETQ. The CDR3 reads CASSPGHTSRGNSPLHF. CDR3 coding DNA: TGCGCCAGCAGCCCGGGACACACTTCACGGGGCAATTCACCCCTCCACTTT. Looking up the rest from reference TRBV5-1 and TRBJ1-6 gives the full variable domain: KAGVTQTPRYLIKTRGQQVTLSCSPISGHRSVSWYQQTPGQGLQFLFEYFSETQRNKGNFPGRFSGRQFSNSRSEMNVSTLELGDSALYLCASSPGHTSRGNSPLHFGNGTRLTVT.

CDR3 protein: CASSRTGDSVSDTQYF. The DNA for the CDR3 is TGCGCCAGCAGCCGAACTGGGGACAGCGTATCAGATACGCAGTATTTT. This chain links TRBV5-1 with TRBJ2-3; 7 bases line up with TRBD1. The CDR3 is 16 amino acids. V trimming: 4 bases; J trimming: 4 bases; junction bases outside the gene matches: 12. The germline V gene encodes CDR1 SGHRS and CDR2 YFSETQ.

J is TRBJ2-5 and V is TRBV11-2; 15 nucleotides align to TRBD2. The CDR3 has 18 amino acids. CDR1 and CDR2 (germline): SGHAT, FQNNGV. Germline trimming cut 3 bases from V and 4 bases from J; bases unmatched to any gene: 9. DNA for the CDR3: TGTGCCAGCAGCTTCCGGACTAGCGGGGGGGCGGTATTAGAGACCCAGTACTTC. Its protein is CASSFRTSGGAVLETQYF.

This clone occurred once. The chain carries TRBV10-3 and TRBJ1-1; the D gene is possibly TRBD1 (6 bases). In germline, CDR1 is ENHRY, CDR2 SYGVKD. The CDR3 is 13 amino acids. V lost 7 bases and J lost 1, with 10 bases in between. CDR3 sequence reads: CAITSGQNTEAFF. CDR3 coding DNA: TGTGCCATCACATCGGGACAGAACACTGAAGCTTTCTTT.

The chain links TRBV5-6 to TRBJ2-3; 7 positions match TRBD2. Germline V CDR1 and CDR2: SGHDT, YYEEEE. Trimming cost V 3 bases and J 2 bases; bases outside gene matches: 9. The CDR3 length is 16 residues. CDR3 residues: CASSSGRGGVTDTQYF. The CDR3 DNA is TGTGCCAGCAGCTCAGGCCGCGGGGGAGTCACAGATACGCAGTATTTT.

The sample holds one count of this clone. This sequence joins TRBV28 and TRBJ1-3, with D perhaps matching TRBD1 (5 bases). Trimming took off 6 bases at V and 1 base at J, with 10 bases between the two ends. The length of the CDR3 is 14 residues. Germline CDR1 is MDHEN and CDR2 is SYDVKM. The CDR3 region has the DNA TGTGCCAGCAGGGGTCCAGGGTCTGGAAACACCATATATTTT. Residues: CASRGPGSGNTIYF.

This chain joins TRBV30 and TRBJ1-1; TRBD1 might be the D (5 bases). CDR3 length equals 14 residues. Trimming removed 3 bases at V and 5 bases at J, with 16 bases between. Germline assignment: CDR1 GTSNPN and CDR2 SVGIG (reference sequence). CDR3: CAWSGITGGTEAFF. CDR3 nucleotides: TGTGCCTGGAGCGGGATTACGGGGGGAACTGAAGCTTTCTTT.

This chain uses TRBV18 with TRBJ1-1; D is undetermined. This CDR3 spans 13 amino acids. The V end lost 3 bases, the J end lost 0 bases, and 5 bases lay between the germline ends. CDR1 KGHSH and CDR2 LQKENI come from the germline V gene. The CDR3 DNA reads TGTGCCAGCTCACCGGTAGTGAACACTGAAGCTTTCTTT. Its protein is CASSPVVNTEAFF.

The chain has TRBV2 and TRBJ1-2; TRBD1 agrees at 11 bases. J lost 7 bases, V lost 10 bases, and 8 bases had no gene match. The germline CDR1 and CDR2 sequences are SNHLY and FYNNEI. This CDR3 is built from 13 residues. CDR3 sequence (DNA): TGTGCCACCCAGGGACAGGGGGTATCTGGCTACACCTTC. The encoded protein is CATQGQGVSGYTF.

The V and J genes are TRBV7-2 and TRBJ2-7; TRBD1 matches 8 bases. Germline CDR1 and CDR2: SGHTA and FQGNSA. The junction had 13 bases not matched to a gene; V was cut back by 5 bases and J by 4 bases. The CDR3 spans 16 residues. In nucleotides, the CDR3 is TGTGCCAGCAGCCCAGGGACAGGTCGTGGGATTTACGAGCAGTACTTC. Protein product: CASSPGTGRGIYEQYF.

The rearrangement uses TRBV12-5 and TRBJ1-4; 9 nucleotides line up with TRBD1. V lost 0 bases, J lost 7 bases, and 6 bases stayed unmatched. The germline gives CDR1 LGHNT, CDR2 FRNRAP. The CDR3 runs to 16 residues. CDR3 nucleotides: TGTGCTAGTGGTTTGGTACCGGGACAGGGAGGTGAAAAACTGTTTTTT. Protein sequence: CASGLVPGQGGEKLFF.

This clone was seen just once. The genes are TRBV19 and TRBJ1-1, with D unclear. Per germline, CDR1 LNHDA and CDR2 SQIVND (reference sequence). The CDR3 covers 13 residues. Trimming removed 0 bases at V and 1 base at J, with 3 bases between. The CDR3 protein is CASSIERNTEAFF. The CDR3 DNA reads as TGTGCCAGTAGTATAGAGAGGAACACTGAAGCTTTCTTT. Variable domain in full (rest from reference TRBV19 and TRBJ1-1): DGGITQSPKYLFRKEGQNVTLSCEQNLNHDAMYWYRQDPGQGLRLIYYSQIVNDFQKGDIAEGYSVSREKKESFPLTVTSAQKNPTAFYLCASSIERNTEAFFGQGTRLTVV.